These T cell receptor beta chains were read from a single sample in a study of cytomegalovirus exposure and HLA in healthy donors. Only in-frame clones appear in the TCRdb table, and some are missing; sequencing was by immunoSEQ multiplex PCR. Of some 120,000 clones listed, around 83% are singletons. Sequenced input: PBMCs. The receptors derive from a human donor in good health. Each CDR3 is given with its conserved first and last residue. Fields, in order: J gene, clone size, D gene, V gene, CDR3 protein, CDR3 DNA. D genes are given only for firm matches. A row's size may be missing; if present it is once, few, many or a size class.

J: TRBJ2-7; size: -; D: -; V: TRBV2; CDR3: CASSEGGAGSYEQYF; DNA: TGTGCCAGCAGTGAAGGTGGGGCTGGCTCCTACGAGCAGTACTTC
J: TRBJ2-3; size: -; D: -; V: TRBV6-5; CDR3: CASTPTGDTQYF; DNA: TGTGCCAGCACCCCTACGGGAGATACGCAGTATTTT
J: TRBJ2-7; size: -; D: -; V: TRBV9; CDR3: CASSRTSSSEQYF; DNA: TGTGCCAGCAGCCGGACAAGTTCATCCGAGCAGTACTTC
J: TRBJ2-1; size: -; D: TRBD2; V: TRBV4-1; CDR3: CASSQEGGGGAYNEQFF; DNA: TGCGCCAGCAGCCAAGAAGGCGGCGGGGGGGCCTACAATGAGCAGTTCTTC
J: TRBJ1-1; size: -; D: -; V: TRBV29-1; CDR3: CSVAEQGMNTEAFF; DNA: TGCAGCGTTGCTGAACAGGGAATGAACACTGAAGCTTTCTTT
J: TRBJ2-1; size: -; D: TRBD2; V: TRBV10-3; CDR3: CAIRRGGSVNEQFF; DNA: TGTGCCATCAGACGGGGGGGAAGCGTTAATGAGCAGTTCTTC
J: TRBJ2-7; size: -; D: TRBD1; V: TRBV7-9; CDR3: CASSSTGDEQYF; DNA: TGTGCCAGCAGCTCGACAGGGGACGAGCAGTACTTC
J: TRBJ2-3; size: -; D: TRBD1; V: TRBV6-1; CDR3: CASSDKTGVRTDTQYF; DNA: TGTGCCAGCAGTGATAAAACAGGGGTAAGAACAGATACGCAGTATTTT
J: TRBJ1-5; size: -; D: -; V: TRBV19; CDR3: CASSTRGFGNQPQHF; DNA: TGTGCCAGTAGTACCCGGGGGTTTGGCAATCAGCCCCAGCATTTT
J: TRBJ1-2; size: few; D: -; V: TRBV10-3; CDR3: CAISEPGEGGYTF; DNA: TGTGCCATCAGTGAGCCAGGGGAGGGTGGCTACACCTTC
J: TRBJ1-6; size: -; D: -; V: TRBV6-1; CDR3: CASSNNYNSPLHF; DNA: TGTGCCAGCAGTAACAACTATAATTCACCCCTCCACTTT
J: TRBJ1-4; size: -; D: TRBD1; V: TRBV7-2; CDR3: CASSPLGQVAEKLFF; DNA: TGTGCCAGCAGCCCCCTGGGACAGGTGGCTGAAAAACTGTTTTTT
J: TRBJ2-5; size: -; D: -; V: TRBV7-3; CDR3: CASSLTREETQYF; DNA: TGTGCCAGCAGCTTAACGCGGGAAGAGACCCAGTACTTC
J: TRBJ1-2; size: -; D: TRBD1; V: TRBV6-1; CDR3: CATVRDRAFYGYTF; DNA: TGTGCAACGGTTAGGGACAGGGCTTTCTATGGCTACACCTTC
J: TRBJ2-1; size: -; D: -; V: TRBV7-9; CDR3: CASSVTDEQFF; DNA: TGTGCCAGCAGCGTAACGGATGAGCAGTTCTTC
J: TRBJ2-7; size: -; D: TRBD1; V: TRBV5-6; CDR3: CASSPDPGQREQYF; DNA: TGTGCCAGCAGCCCGGATCCGGGACAGCGGGAGCAGTACTTC
J: TRBJ1-1; size: -; D: -; V: TRBV11-1; CDR3: CASSLSAAGNTEAFF; DNA: TGTGCCAGCAGCCTCTCCGCCGCGGGGAACACTGAAGCTTTCTTT
J: TRBJ1-3; size: -; D: TRBD1; V: TRBV7-9; CDR3: CASSSSGQPGNTIYF; DNA: TGTGCCAGCAGCTCTTCGGGACAGCCTGGAAACACCATATATTTT
J: TRBJ2-5; size: -; D: -; V: TRBV6-6; CDR3: CASSRSGYQETQYF; DNA: TGTGCCAGCAGCCGAAGCGGGTACCAAGAGACCCAGTACTTC
J: TRBJ2-7; size: -; D: TRBD2; V: TRBV5-1; CDR3: CASSLGTSGYEQYF; DNA: TGCGCCAGCAGCTTGGGGACTAGCGGGTACGAGCAGTACTTC
J: TRBJ2-4; size: -; D: -; V: TRBV28; CDR3: CASSSQGIPKNIQYF; DNA: TGTGCCAGCAGTTCACAGGGAATTCCTAAAAACATTCAGTACTTC
J: TRBJ1-5; size: -; D: -; V: TRBV7-2; CDR3: CASSLSTQWGNQPQHF; DNA: TGTGCCAGCAGCTTATCGACTCAATGGGGCAATCAGCCCCAGCATTTT
J: TRBJ1-5; size: few; D: -; V: TRBV5-6; CDR3: CASSLGPTTNQPQHF; DNA: TGTGCCAGCAGCTTGGGACCCACTACGAATCAGCCCCAGCATTTT
J: TRBJ2-7; size: -; D: TRBD1; V: TRBV7-9; CDR3: CASSLVGDRSSYEQYF; DNA: TGTGCCAGCAGCTTAGTAGGGGACAGAAGCTCCTACGAGCAGTACTTC
J: TRBJ1-1; size: -; D: -; V: TRBV4-1; CDR3: CASSQGRDSVNTEAFF; DNA: TGCGCCAGCAGTCAAGGGAGAGATTCCGTGAACACTGAAGCTTTCTTT
J: TRBJ1-2; size: -; D: TRBD1; V: TRBV10-3; CDR3: CAISALMGDSHITNYGYTF; DNA: TGTGCCATCAGTGCTTTAATGGGGGACAGCCATATAACTAACTATGGCTACACCTTC
J: TRBJ1-4; size: -; D: -; V: TRBV7-9; CDR3: CASIQAGTNEKLFF; DNA: TGTGCCAGCATTCAAGCGGGTACTAATGAAAAACTGTTTTTT
J: TRBJ2-2; size: -; D: TRBD1; V: TRBV29-1; CDR3: CSVEDPGQGESGELFF; DNA: TGCAGCGTTGAAGATCCGGGACAGGGTGAGAGCGGGGAGCTGTTTTTT
J: TRBJ1-1; size: -; D: -; V: TRBV4-1; CDR3: CASSQEAGQRDTEAFF; DNA: TGCGCCAGCAGCCAAGAAGCCGGACAGAGAGACACTGAAGCTTTCTTT
J: TRBJ2-6; size: -; D: -; V: TRBV2; CDR3: CASRERQWVGGANVLTF; DNA: TGTGCCAGCAGGGAAAGACAGTGGGTAGGTGGGGCCAACGTCCTGACTTTC
J: TRBJ1-5; size: -; D: -; V: TRBV9; CDR3: CASSRGQKYSNQPQHF; DNA: TGTGCCAGCAGCCGAGGACAGAAATATAGCAATCAGCCCCAGCATTTT
J: TRBJ2-3; size: -; D: TRBD1; V: TRBV9; CDR3: CASSAADRGDADTQYF; DNA: TGTGCCAGCAGCGCCGCGGACAGGGGTGACGCAGATACGCAGTATTTT
J: TRBJ2-5; size: -; D: -; V: TRBV7-2; CDR3: CASSLALTGAQETQYF; DNA: TGTGCCAGCAGCTTAGCTCTTACTGGGGCCCAAGAGACCCAGTACTTC
J: TRBJ1-2; size: -; D: -; V: TRBV7-9; CDR3: CASSLEPGSNYGYTF; DNA: TGTGCCAGCAGCTTAGAACCGGGGTCGAACTATGGCTACACCTTC
J: TRBJ1-3; size: -; D: -; V: TRBV5-6; CDR3: CASSLRGSPGNTIYF; DNA: TGTGCCAGCAGCTTGAGAGGGTCTCCTGGAAACACCATATATTTT
J: TRBJ1-4; size: -; D: -; V: TRBV4-1; CDR3: CASSRVGRVDEKLFF; DNA: TGCGCCAGCAGCCGGGTAGGCAGGGTAGACGAAAAACTGTTTTTT
J: TRBJ1-1; size: -; D: -; V: TRBV9; CDR3: CASSVRAGTEAFF; DNA: TGTGCCAGCAGCGTAAGGGCGGGGACTGAAGCTTTCTTT
J: TRBJ1-1; size: -; D: -; V: TRBV11-2; CDR3: CASSSQGYTEAFF; DNA: TGTGCCAGCAGCTCACAGGGATACACTGAAGCTTTCTTT
J: TRBJ2-1; size: -; D: TRBD2; V: TRBV25-1; CDR3: CASSGGLAGHEQFF; DNA: TGTGCCAGCAGTGGGGGACTAGCGGGGCATGAGCAGTTCTTC
J: TRBJ1-1; size: -; D: -; V: TRBV4-1; CDR3: CASSQEGAVGAFF; DNA: TGTGCCAGCAGCCAAGAAGGGGCGGTGGGCGCTTTCTTT
J: TRBJ2-7; size: -; D: TRBD2; V: TRBV27; CDR3: CASSLGGGYEQYF; DNA: TGTGCCAGCAGTCTCGGGGGGGGATACGAGCAGTACTTC
J: TRBJ1-4; size: -; D: TRBD1; V: TRBV5-6; CDR3: CASSLEGAPATNEKLFF; DNA: TGTGCCAGCAGCTTGGAGGGGGCCCCTGCAACTAATGAAAAACTGTTTTTT
J: TRBJ2-3; size: -; D: -; V: TRBV7-2; CDR3: CASSQAATQYF; DNA: TGTGCCAGCAGCCAAGCCGCTACGCAGTATTTT
J: TRBJ1-6; size: -; D: -; V: TRBV19; CDR3: CASSIDTSSYNSPLHF; DNA: TGTGCCAGTAGTATAGATACGAGCTCCTATAATTCACCCCTCCACTTT
J: TRBJ1-2; size: -; D: TRBD1; V: TRBV7-9; CDR3: CASSLATGGSGYTF; DNA: TGTGCCAGCAGCTTAGCTACAGGGGGGTCTGGCTACACCTTC
J: TRBJ1-1; size: few; D: TRBD1; V: TRBV28; CDR3: CASRLTRGVTEAFF; DNA: TGTGCCAGCAGGTTAACCAGGGGGGTTACTGAAGCTTTCTTT
J: TRBJ2-5; size: -; D: TRBD2; V: TRBV5-1; CDR3: CASSLSGGDETQYF; DNA: TGCGCCAGCAGCTTGAGCGGGGGAGATGAGACCCAGTACTTC
J: TRBJ2-7; size: -; D: -; V: TRBV28; CDR3: CASMGNNYEQYF; DNA: TGTGCCAGCATGGGCAACAACTACGAGCAGTACTTC
J: TRBJ2-1; size: -; D: -; V: TRBV12-5; CDR3: CASGLVLVRGYNEQFF; DNA: TGTGCTAGTGGTTTGGTTCTGGTTCGCGGCTACAATGAGCAGTTCTTC
J: TRBJ1-5; size: -; D: -; V: TRBV7-2; CDR3: CASSLAVAQPQHF; DNA: TGTGCCAGCAGCTTGGCGGTGGCCCAGCCCCAGCATTTT
J: TRBJ2-1; size: -; D: TRBD2; V: TRBV9; CDR3: CASSVEGTRSDEQFF; DNA: TGTGCCAGCAGCGTAGAAGGGACTAGGTCCGATGAGCAGTTCTTC
J: TRBJ2-3; size: -; D: -; V: TRBV7-3; CDR3: CASSPNTDTQYF; DNA: TGTGCCAGCAGCCCAAACACAGATACGCAGTATTTT
J: TRBJ2-7; size: -; D: TRBD1; V: TRBV2; CDR3: CASRAGQGDEQYF; DNA: TGTGCCAGCAGGGCCGGACAGGGTGACGAGCAGTACTTC
J: TRBJ1-2; size: -; D: -; V: TRBV5-1; CDR3: CASSLADGYTF; DNA: TGTGCCAGCAGCTTGGCAGATGGCTACACCTTC
J: TRBJ2-3; size: -; D: -; V: TRBV7-9; CDR3: CASSSQEDTQYF; DNA: TGTGCCAGCAGCTCACAGGAGGATACGCAGTATTTT
J: TRBJ1-1; size: -; D: -; V: TRBV14; CDR3: CASSRISGAFF; DNA: TGTGCCAGCAGTCGTATCAGTGGAGCTTTCTTT
J: TRBJ2-5; size: -; D: -; V: TRBV5-6; CDR3: CASSSHEIGVLKETQYF; DNA: TGTGCCAGCAGCTCTCACGAGATAGGAGTCCTAAAAGAGACCCAGTACTTC
J: TRBJ1-3; size: -; D: -; V: TRBV28; CDR3: CASSFSSGNTIYF; DNA: TGTGCCAGCAGTTTCTCCTCTGGAAACACCATATATTTT